This TCR beta chain stems from a study of CD8 T cells in Susac syndrome. The study, taken as a whole, reports: As the study acknowledged, the number of individuals in its TCR sequencing and HLA analysis was relatively small.

The germline V gene encodes CDR1 SGHRS and CDR2 YFSETQ. Trimming took 2 bases from V and 1 from J, leaving 16 bases between them. The length of the CDR3 is 16 residues. As for this clonotype: Its specificity is not known.

RNA, at about 0.45 to 1 ug, was reverse transcribed with random hexamers. TCRdb analysed the immunoSEQ multiplex PCR reads with MiXCR anew, one entry per CDR3 protein. The sample lists some 150,000 distinct CDR3 sequences; 90% to 97% were seen once. Blood CD8+ and CD4+ T cells underwent high-throughput TCR beta sequencing. The sequencing input was CD4+ T cells from PBMCs. This clonotype was sampled from a human donor with Susac syndrome. This chain joins TRBV5-1 and TRBJ2-7, with D hard to call. CDR3 sequence (DNA): TGCGCCAGCAGCTTAAACGGGTTACGAAATTCCTACGAGCAGTACTTC. This encodes CASSLNGLRNSYEQYF.